Presented here are 6 T cell receptor beta chains from one specimen sequenced in a study of OX40 agonist ivuxolimab in advanced cancers. Using immunoSEQ multiplex PCR, the repertoire was profiled, and TCRdb retains in-frame clones only, with some absent. This table has 7,000 or so clones, about four fifths appearing once. Sequenced here: CD4+ or CD8+ T cells sorted from blood, sampled in a trial of the OX40 agonist ivuxolimab. Receptors were obtained from an adult with an advanced solid tumor such as melanoma, head and neck, liver or kidney cancer.

This CDR3 is CASRSTFGRNYEQYF. The CDR3 DNA reads as TGTGCCAGCAGATCTACCTTTGGACGCAACTACGAGCAGTACTTC. The chain uses TRBV28 and TRBJ2-7; the D is unclear. V shed 6 bases and J shed 3 bases, with 18 bases lying between them. CDR3 length: 15 amino acids. Germline CDR1 and CDR2: MDHEN and SYDVKM.

This clone came up a few times. The rearrangement uses TRBV7-8 and TRBJ2-3, with D unresolved. CDR3 size: 15 residues. CDR1 and CDR2 (germline): SGHVS, FQNEAQ. Trimming shortened V by 2 bases and J by 2 bases, and 11 bases separated the two germline ends. This CDR3 reads CASSLIDPDTDTQYF. CDR3 bases: TGTGCCAGCAGCTTAATTGACCCCGACACAGATACGCAGTATTTT.

This sequence joins TRBV19 and TRBJ2-2; 8 bases are a match to TRBD1. Trimming cost V 6 bases and J 0 bases; bases outside gene matches: 15. Germline V lookup: CDR1 LNHDA, CDR2 SQIVND (reference sequence). The CDR3 consists of 19 residues. CDR3 amino acids: CASRGPGGAEGSNTGELFF. In nucleotides, the CDR3 is TGTGCCAGTAGGGGGCCAGGGGGCGCGGAGGGTTCGAACACCGGGGAGCTGTTTTTT.

The gene calls are TRBV9 and TRBJ2-1; 7 bases line up with TRBD1. V shed 4 bases and J 7 bases; nucleotides not matched to a gene: 8. In germline, CDR1 is SGDLS, CDR2 YYNGEE. This CDR3 comprises 14 residues. The CDR3 is CASSIWTGANEQFF. The CDR3 nucleotides read TGTGCCAGCAGCATATGGACAGGTGCAAATGAGCAGTTCTTC. The full variable domain, completed using reference TRBV9 and TRBJ2-1, is DSGVTQTPKHLITATGQRVTLRCSPRSGDLSVYWYQQSLDQGLQFLIQYYNGEERAKGNILERFSAQQFPDLHSELNLSSLELGDSALYFCASSIWTGANEQFFGPGTRLTVL.

This chain links TRBV6-5 with TRBJ2-7; D gene ambiguous. Germline V CDR1 and CDR2: MNHEY, SVGAGI. The CDR3 totals 13 residues. The ends were cut back, 3 bases at V and 4 bases at J, with 10 bases in the middle. The chain's CDR3 is CASSYSGAYEQYF. The DNA for the CDR3 is TGTGCCAGCAGTTATTCAGGCGCGTACGAGCAGTACTTC.

The chain has TRBV19 and TRBJ1-5; the D gene is possibly TRBD1 (5 bases). There are 15 residues in the CDR3. Trimming shortened V by 6 bases and J by 5 bases, and 17 bases separated the two germline ends. CDR1 and CDR2 from the germline V gene are LNHDA and SQIVND (reference sequence). The DNA of the CDR3 is TGTGCCAGTAGGGAACCAGGGAGGAGGGATCAGCCCCAGCATTTT. As protein: CASREPGRRDQPQHF.